These 21 T cell receptor beta chains originate from one sample sequenced in a study of T cells in Graves' hyperthyroidism and ophthalmopathy (dated by TCRdb to the late 2010s). The library was made by multiplex PCR. Sequencing was performed on an Illumina HiSeq 2000. The TCR beta CDR3 regions were amplified from RNA transcripts. The TCR CDR3 was subjected to a first round of RT-PCR using the HTBI primer set and the Qiagen OneStep RT-PCR kit. Clones were called with MiXCR by TCRdb after fastp trimmed the public reads at Q25, and only in-frame beta chains were retained. CDR3 protein sequences are deduplicated, and each keeps its most common genes and DNA. The sample table shows fewer than 550,000 distinct CDR3 sequences, and more than 15% are seen once. Together, the top ten hold 13% to 15% of the sample. Material: blood. These receptors all stem from a woman younger than 35 with Graves' hyperthyroidism.

This clonotype showed up just a few times. The V gene is TRBV27, the J gene TRBJ1-1; TRBD1 matches 7 bases. Germline V CDR1 and CDR2: MNHEY, SMNVEV (reference sequence). Unmatched junction bases numbered 13, after V lost 5 bases and J lost 4 bases. The CDR3 sequence is 16 residues long. The CDR3 DNA is TGTGCCAGCAGTAGGGGGCACGGCGCCAGGGGCACTGAAGCTTTCTTT. Protein product: CASSRGHGARGTEAFF.

This clonotype was seen ten or more times. V usage is TRBV28 and J usage is TRBJ1-6; D unclear. V shed 3 bases and J shed 10 bases, with 22 bases lying between them. This CDR3 is 17 amino acids long. In germline, CDR1 is MDHEN, CDR2 SYDVKM. The CDR3 coding sequence is TGTGCCAGCAGTTTGGCACCGGGAAAGAGGAAGGGATCACCCCTCCACTTT. Its translation: CASSLAPGKRKGSPLHF.

This clonotype has more than one count but fewer than ten. The gene calls are TRBV6-1 and TRBJ2-2; TRBD2 might be the D (5 bases). Germline values: CDR1 MNHNS, CDR2 SASEGT. This CDR3 has 12 residues. V lost 6 bases and J lost 7, with 9 bases in between. This CDR3 is CASSHGVGELFF. In nucleotides, the CDR3 is TGTGCCAGCAGCCACGGGGTCGGGGAGCTGTTTTTT.

This clonotype was counted a few times. The chain carries TRBV13 and TRBJ2-7, with 7 bases that match TRBD1. CDR1 is PRHDT, CDR2 FYEKMQ, per germline (reference sequence). CDR3 size: 17 residues. Trimming removed 3 bases from V and 5 bases from J; junction bases left unmatched: 16. The CDR3 sequence is CASSFTGIDRVLNEQYF. The CDR3, as DNA: TGTGCCAGCAGCTTCACTGGTATAGACAGGGTGTTAAACGAGCAGTACTTC.

This clonotype was seen repeatedly, ten times or more. The chain combines TRBV7-9 with TRBJ1-2; no definite D call. Deletions cut 1 base from V and 3 bases from J, with 6 bases between. CDR1 and CDR2 from the germline V gene are SEHNR and FQNEAQ (reference sequence). The CDR3 loop spans 13 amino acids. Here the CDR3 reads CASSLERHYGYTF. The CDR3 DNA is TGTGCCAGCAGCTTAGAACGGCACTATGGCTACACCTTC.

This clonotype was seen ten or more times. The chain combines TRBV28 with TRBJ1-1; possible D gene TRBD1, 5 bases. This CDR3 has 21 residues. Trimming removed 3 bases from V and 3 bases from J, with 32 bases in between. The germline gives CDR1 MDHEN, CDR2 SYDVKM. CDR3: CASSFVRLKGRGRLADTEAFF. CDR3 DNA: TGTGCCAGCAGTTTCGTCCGCCTTAAAGGGAGGGGCCGTCTCGCGGACACTGAAGCTTTCTTT.

At least ten counts were recorded for this clonotype. The chain couples TRBV7-9 to TRBJ2-7, with D tentatively TRBD1 (5 bases). Germline CDR1 SEHNR, CDR2 FQNEAQ (reference sequence). V was pared by 1 base and J by 6 bases, with 16 bases between. The CDR3 consists of 15 residues. DNA for the CDR3: TGTGCCAGCAGCTTAGTGTCAGGGTTTGTCGGCGAGCAGTACTTC. It yields the protein CASSLVSGFVGEQYF.

V usage is TRBV14 and J usage is TRBJ2-2; D unclear. Germline lookup yields CDR1 SGHDN and CDR2 FVKESK. This CDR3 contains 14 residues. The V gene lost 4 bases and the J gene lost 4 bases, with 10 bases spanning the gap. The CDR3 sequence is CASSLTHPTGELFF. For the CDR3, the DNA is TGTGCCAGCAGCCTTACTCACCCCACCGGGGAGCTGTTTTTT.

V gene TRBV5-1 combines with J gene TRBJ2-4; TRBD1 matches 9 bases. J was trimmed by 9 bases and V by 0 bases; bases with no gene match: 7. Germline V gene data show CDR1 as SGHRS and CDR2 as YFSETQ. This CDR3 has 15 residues. CDR3 DNA sequence: TGCGCCAGCAGCTTGGGGGCGACAGGGGGGGGCATTCAGTACTTC. Its protein is CASSLGATGGGIQYF.

This chain connects TRBV5-1 to TRBJ2-5, with 9 bases fitting TRBD1. In germline, CDR1 is SGHRS, CDR2 YFSETQ. The CDR3 loop spans 15 amino acids. V dropped 4 bases and J dropped 6; count of bases not matched to a gene: 10. The CDR3 loop reads CASSPRGQGLQTQYF. CDR3 sequence (DNA): TGCGCCAGCAGCCCCCGGGGACAGGGATTACAGACCCAGTACTTC.

This clonotype was recorded many times. The V call is TRBV20-1, the J call TRBJ2-7; D might be TRBD1 (5 bases). The CDR3 extends over 11 amino acids. Germline CDR1 and CDR2: DFQATT and SNEGSKA (reference sequence). V lost 8 bases and J 7 bases, leaving 15 bases between the germline ends. CDR3 residues: CSLSQGEEQYF. The CDR3 DNA sequence: TGCAGTTTAAGTCAAGGGGAAGAGCAGTACTTC.

This clonotype was counted many times. V gene TRBV12-5 combines with J gene TRBJ2-2; tentative D call: TRBD2 (6 bases). Germline loops: CDR1 LGHNT, CDR2 FRNRAP. CDR3 length: 18 residues. Trimming cost V 6 bases and J 0 bases, with 20 bases left between them. CDR3: CASGFSPIAEPNTGELFF. CDR3 in DNA: TGTGCTAGTGGGTTCTCACCTATAGCGGAACCGAACACCGGGGAGCTGTTTTTT.

The chain employs TRBV20-1 and TRBJ2-1; TRBD2 aligns across 9 bases. Losses at the gene ends were 2 bases for V and 5 bases for J; bases not matched to a gene: 1. CDR1 is DFQATT and CDR2 is SNEGSKA in the germline V gene (reference sequence). The CDR3 is 13 residues long. Written as DNA, the CDR3 is TGCAGTGCTAGACTAGCGGGGAACAATGAGCAGTTCTTC. It encodes CSARLAGNNEQFF.

This chain joins TRBV4-2 and TRBJ2-3; D is possibly TRBD2 (5 bases). The CDR3 spans 13 residues. Germline assignment: CDR1 LGHNA and CDR2 YNFKEQ. V was clipped by 0 bases and J by 11 bases, with 12 bases between them. The CDR3 DNA reads TGTGCCAGCAGCCAAGAAGGCATCCGGGAGCAGTATTTT. Its protein is CASSQEGIREQYF.

V usage is TRBV2 and J usage is TRBJ1-2; 9 bases are a match to TRBD1. Trimming took 3 bases from V and 4 from J; bases not matched to a gene: 6. The germline V gene encodes CDR1 SNHLY and CDR2 FYNNEI. The CDR3 is made up of 15 amino acids. CDR3 sequence: CASSEQTGGGYGYTF. Written as DNA, the CDR3 is TGTGCCAGCAGTGAGCAGACAGGGGGTGGCTATGGCTACACCTTC.

In its sample, this clonotype was seen many times. This chain connects TRBV12-3 or TRBV12-4 to TRBJ2-1, with 7 bases fitting TRBD2. This CDR3 has 14 residues. V lost 5 bases, J lost 5 bases, and 6 bases stayed unmatched. The CDR3 reads CASSLGGGNNEQFF. CDR3 coding DNA: TGTGCCAGCAGTCTGGGCGGGGGAAACAATGAGCAGTTCTTC.

This clonotype was seen repeatedly, ten times or more. V usage is TRBV12-3 or TRBV12-4 and J usage is TRBJ1-6, with 7 bases aligning to TRBD1. This CDR3 comprises 14 residues. The J segment lost 14 bases and the V segment lost 6 bases, leaving 13 bases of the junction unmatched. CDR3 nucleotide sequence: TGTGCCAGCAGCCTGACAGGGTCCGCGTCAGCCCTCCACTTT. Its translation is CASSLTGSASALHF.

The table lists this clonotype with a few counts. The chain couples TRBV27 to TRBJ2-5; 8 bases match TRBD2. Germline CDR1 is MNHEY and CDR2 is SMNVEV (reference sequence). After removal of 5 bases from V and 3 bases from J, the junction contained 8 bases not matched to a gene. The CDR3 totals 15 residues. In nucleotides, the CDR3 is TGTGCCAGCAGTCCTAGCGGGTCTGAGGAAGAGACCCAGTACTTC. This translates into CASSPSGSEEETQYF.

The CDR3: CASSQESRGTGLLGSETQYF. Here the CDR3 DNA reads TGTGCCAGCAGCCAAGAGAGTCGCGGTACCGGCCTTCTCGGATCAGAGACCCAGTACTTC. The chain recombines TRBV4-2 with TRBJ2-5; D uncertain. This CDR3 contains 20 residues. The germline gives CDR1 LGHNA, CDR2 YNFKEQ. The V gene lost 0 bases and the J gene lost 4 bases, with 27 bases spanning the gap.

There are many counts of this clonotype. This chain joins TRBV12-3 or TRBV12-4 and TRBJ2-7, with a weak D call TRBD2 (7 bases). V gave up 6 bases and J gave up 2 bases, with 17 bases separating them. The CDR3 has 15 residues. For the CDR3, the DNA is TGTGCCAGCAGCCTGGGGGGGCGTACCACCTACGAGCAGTACTTC. Residues: CASSLGGRTTYEQYF.

In its sample, this clonotype was seen a few times. This sequence joins TRBV12-5 and TRBJ1-1; D uncertain. The CDR3 covers 12 residues. Between the trimmed V and J ends, which lost 1 base and 7 bases, there was a span of 7 bases. Germline V CDR1 and CDR2: LGHNT, FRNRAP. The CDR3 sequence is CASGLGAYEAFF. The CDR3 bases are TGTGCTAGTGGTTTGGGAGCGTATGAAGCTTTCTTT.